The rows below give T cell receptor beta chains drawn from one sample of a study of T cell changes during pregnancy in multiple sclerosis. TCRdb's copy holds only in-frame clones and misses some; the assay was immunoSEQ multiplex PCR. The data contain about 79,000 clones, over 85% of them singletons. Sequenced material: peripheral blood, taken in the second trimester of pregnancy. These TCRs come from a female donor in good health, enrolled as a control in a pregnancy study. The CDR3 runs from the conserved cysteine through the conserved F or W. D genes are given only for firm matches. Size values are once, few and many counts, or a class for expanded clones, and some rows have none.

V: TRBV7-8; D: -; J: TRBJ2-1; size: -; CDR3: CASSLDRRNEQFF; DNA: TGTGCCAGCAGCTTGGACAGACGGAATGAGCAGTTCTTC
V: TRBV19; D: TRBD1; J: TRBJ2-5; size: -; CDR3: CATCRDRDETQYF; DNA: TGTGCCACCTGCCGGGACAGGGACGAGACCCAGTACTTC
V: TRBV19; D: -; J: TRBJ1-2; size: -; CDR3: CASFSYARGYTF; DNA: TGTGCCAGTTTTTCGTACGCGCGTGGCTACACCTTC
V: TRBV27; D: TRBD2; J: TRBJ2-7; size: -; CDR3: CASRPTSGATYEQYF; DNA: TGTGCCAGCAGACCTACTAGCGGGGCGACCTACGAGCAGTACTTC
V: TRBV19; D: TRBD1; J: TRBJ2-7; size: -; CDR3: CASKEDRGSYEQYF; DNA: TGTGCCAGTAAGGAGGACAGGGGCTCCTACGAGCAGTACTTC
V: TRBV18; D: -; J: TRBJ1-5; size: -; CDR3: CASSPSTLSNQPQHF; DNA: TGTGCCAGCTCACCTTCGACATTGAGCAATCAGCCCCAGCATTTT
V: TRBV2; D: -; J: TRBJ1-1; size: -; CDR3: CASSLEVTEAFF; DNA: TGTGCCAGCAGTCTTGAGGTTACTGAAGCTTTCTTT
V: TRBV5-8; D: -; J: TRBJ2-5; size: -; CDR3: CASSLTEYPTRGETQYF; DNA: TGTGCCAGCAGCCTAACCGAATACCCAACCAGAGGGGAGACCCAGTACTTC
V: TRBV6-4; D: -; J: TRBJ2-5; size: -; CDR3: CASRGGGAQETQYF; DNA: TGTGCCAGCAGGGGTGGGGGGGCCCAAGAGACCCAGTACTTC
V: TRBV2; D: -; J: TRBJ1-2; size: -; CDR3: CASRARGYGYTF; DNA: TGTGCCAGCAGGGCCCGGGGCTATGGCTACACCTTC
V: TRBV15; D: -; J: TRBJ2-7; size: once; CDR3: CATSSLPGTSYEQYF; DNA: TGTGCCACCAGTTCACTCCCAGGGACTTCCTACGAGCAGTACTTC
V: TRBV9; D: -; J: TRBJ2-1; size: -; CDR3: CASSSEPGLNNNEQFF; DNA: TGTGCCAGCAGCTCAGAGCCGGGACTGAATAACAATGAGCAGTTCTTC
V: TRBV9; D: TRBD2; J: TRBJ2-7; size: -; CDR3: CASSEGLAGSYEQYF; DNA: TGTGCCAGCAGCGAGGGACTAGCGGGGAGCTACGAGCAGTACTTC
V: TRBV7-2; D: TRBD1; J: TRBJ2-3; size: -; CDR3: CASSLVGGTGRNTQYF; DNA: TGTGCCAGCAGCTTAGTCGGTGGGACAGGGCGAAATACGCAGTATTTT
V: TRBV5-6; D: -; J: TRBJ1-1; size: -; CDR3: CASSPSSRVAAEAFF; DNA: TGTGCCAGCAGCCCCTCCTCCAGGGTAGCTGCTGAAGCTTTCTTT
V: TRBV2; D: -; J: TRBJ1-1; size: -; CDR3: CASSDLSTEAFF; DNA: TGTGCCAGCAGTGATCTGTCCACTGAAGCTTTCTTT
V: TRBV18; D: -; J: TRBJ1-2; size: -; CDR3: CASSPAGRDGVYGYTF; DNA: TGTGCCAGCTCACCAGCGGGGCGCGACGGGGTCTATGGCTACACCTTC
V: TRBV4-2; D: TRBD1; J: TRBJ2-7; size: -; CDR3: CASSPTGVDYEQYF; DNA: TGTGCCAGCAGTCCAACAGGGGTTGACTACGAGCAGTACTTC
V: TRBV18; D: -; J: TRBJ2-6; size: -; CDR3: CASSPSGRGSPGANVLTF; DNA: TGTGCCAGCTCACCTTCAGGCAGGGGCTCCCCTGGGGCCAACGTCCTGACTTTC
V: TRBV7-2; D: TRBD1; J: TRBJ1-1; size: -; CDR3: CASSFSGTGDEAFF; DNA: TGTGCCAGCAGCTTCTCCGGGACAGGGGACGAAGCTTTCTTT
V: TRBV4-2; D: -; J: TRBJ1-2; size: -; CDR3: CASSLTFEGGYGYTF; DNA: TGTGCCAGCAGCCTTACCTTTGAGGGTGGGTATGGCTACACCTTC
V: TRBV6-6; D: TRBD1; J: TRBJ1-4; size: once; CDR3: CASRAGTANEKLFF; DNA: TGTGCCAGCAGGGCCGGGACAGCTAATGAAAAACTGTTTTTT